Listed here are 10 T cell receptor beta chains from one sample, sequenced in a study of blood T cell repertoires in COVID-19. Profiling relied on immunoSEQ multiplex PCR, and the TCRdb table lists in-frame clones only, not all of them. Among some 62,000 clones listed, around four fifths were seen once. Material: peripheral blood. Every receptor here comes from a man aged 55 to 69 with COVID-19, enrolled during active disease.

The chain uses TRBV15 and TRBJ1-2, with TRBD1 matching 7 bases. The J segment lost 5 bases and the V segment lost 0 bases, leaving 3 bases of the junction unmatched. There are 14 residues in the CDR3. Germline values: CDR1 LNHNV, CDR2 YYDKDF (reference sequence). The CDR3 region has the DNA TGTGCCACCAGCAGAGAAAAGACAGGGTATGGCTACACCTTC. This sequence encodes CATSREKTGYGYTF. The full variable domain, completed using reference TRBV15 and TRBJ1-2, is DAMVIQNPRYQVTQFGKPVTLSCSQTLNHNVMYWYQQKSSQAPKLLFHYYDKDFNNEADTPDNFQSRRPNTSFCFLDIRSPGLGDTAMYLCATSREKTGYGYTFGSGTRLTVV.

Comments on this clone: Other DNA sequences of this sample code for an identical CDR3. The rearrangement joins TRBV5-1 to TRBJ2-6; D is uncertain. Trimming took off 0 bases at V and 0 bases at J, with 4 bases between the two ends. CDR1 is SGHRS, CDR2 YFSETQ, per germline. The CDR3 contains 15 residues. The CDR3 is CASSLELSGANVLTF. The CDR3, as DNA: TGCGCCAGCAGCTTGGAGCTCTCTGGGGCCAACGTCCTGACTTTC.

The chain uses TRBV5-1 and TRBJ2-3, with D possibly being TRBD2 (5 bases). This CDR3 has 14 residues. Germline-derived CDR1 and CDR2 are SGHRS and YFSETQ. Trimming cost V 0 bases and J 2 bases, with 7 bases left between them. The CDR3 DNA is TGCGCCAGCAGCTTGGTAGCGTCCACAGATACGCAGTATTTT. This codes for CASSLVASTDTQYF.

The rearrangement links TRBV27 to TRBJ2-5; TRBD2 matches at 7 bases. The CDR3 is made up of 15 amino acids. Germline V gives CDR1 MNHEY, CDR2 SMNVEV (reference sequence). V shed 2 bases, J shed 4 bases, and the junction held 7 bases outside the gene matches. As DNA, the CDR3 is TGTGCCAGCAGTTTAGGAGCGGGGTATATAGAGACCCAGTACTTC. Protein product: CASSLGAGYIETQYF.

This clone is labeled as medium-sized. The CDR3 reads CASSQDEGTAKQYF. The CDR3 region has the DNA TGTGCCAGCAGCCAAGATGAGGGGACAGCCAAGCAGTACTTC. The chain joins TRBV4-2 to TRBJ2-7, with 7 bases that match TRBD1. The trim removed 0 bases at V and 8 bases at J, leaving 7 bases unmatched. The CDR3 has 14 residues. CDR1 and CDR2 (germline): LGHNA, YNFKEQ.

The rearrangement joins TRBV2 to TRBJ1-3, with 9 bases identical to TRBD1. V dropped 7 bases and J dropped 2; count of bases not matched to a gene: 6. The CDR3 length is 15 residues. CDR1 is SNHLY and CDR2 is FYNNEI in the germline V gene. CDR3 in amino acids: CASNSGTGTGNTIYF. CDR3 coding DNA: TGTGCCAGCAACTCCGGGACAGGGACTGGAAACACCATATATTTT.

This rearrangement joins TRBV25-1 to TRBJ1-2, with D unresolved. Germline CDR1 reads MGHDK; CDR2 reads SYGVNS. Trimming stripped 6 bases from V and 6 bases from J, with 8 bases between. CDR3 length: 11 amino acids. The CDR3 DNA reads TGTGCCAGCAGCACATCAGATGGCTACACCTTC. It specifies CASSTSDGYTF.

The CDR3 protein is CASSPQALGNTGELFF. Here the CDR3 DNA reads TGTGCCAGCAGCCCTCAGGCGCTCGGTAACACCGGGGAGCTGTTTTTT. The chain uses TRBV9 and TRBJ2-2; D remains ambiguous. The CDR3 spans 16 residues. CDR1 and CDR2 from the germline V gene are SGDLS and YYNGEE. V shed 4 bases and J shed 2 bases, with 15 bases lying between them.

This clone was picked up one time. This chain connects TRBV6-1 to TRBJ2-7; 10 nucleotides agree with TRBD1. V dropped 3 bases and J dropped 3; count of bases not matched to a gene: 2. The CDR3 runs to 14 residues. Germline V gene lookup returns CDR1 MNHNS and CDR2 SASEGT. As DNA, the CDR3 is TGTGCCAGCAGTGACCGGGACAGGGGCTACGAGCAGTACTTC. Protein sequence: CASSDRDRGYEQYF.

V and J are TRBV6-5 and TRBJ1-1; 8 bases match TRBD1. The germline gives CDR1 MNHEY, CDR2 SVGAGI. V shed 7 bases, J shed 5 bases, and the junction held 6 bases outside the gene matches. The CDR3 length is 13 residues. The CDR3 region is CASTRTGWTEAFF. CDR3 bases: TGTGCCAGCACCAGGACAGGGTGGACTGAAGCTTTCTTT.